The 27 T cell receptor beta chains listed next were all sequenced from one sample in a study of post-analysis software for immune sequencing data. The antigens these receptors bind are not known. Study-wide points: Five TRBV segments, including TRBV5-6, TRBV5-1 and TRBV20-1, were more frequent in patients than controls.

Each TCR beta cDNA library carried unique molecular identifiers. One entry per CDR3 protein results from TCRdb running MiXCR on the PCR reads. This sample has about 540,000 distinct CDR3 sequences, with less than 40% found just once. Sample: blood. The receptor source for this set is a girl aged 2 to 17 with multiple sclerosis.

This clonotype was detected a few times. V is TRBV10-3 and J is TRBJ2-6, with 8 nucleotides matching TRBD1. V shed 6 bases and J 0 bases; nucleotides not matched to a gene: 7. The CDR3 covers 17 residues. Per the germline V gene, CDR1 is ENHRY and CDR2 is SYGVKD. The CDR3, as DNA: TGTGCCATCAGGGGACAGGAGGTATCCTCTGGGGCCAACGTCCTGACTTTC. Amino acids: CAIRGQEVSSGANVLTF.

There are a few counts of this clonotype. The V call is TRBV20-1, the J call TRBJ1-1; 8 nucleotides line up with TRBD1. The ends lost 2 bases at V and 3 bases at J; junction bases unmatched: 14. The CDR3 has 17 residues. Germline V gene sequence: CDR1 DFQATT, CDR2 SNEGSKA (reference sequence). The DNA of the CDR3 is TGCAGTGCTAGAACCCCCATGCCAGGGGGCAGGTACACTGAAGCTTTCTTT. It yields the protein CSARTPMPGGRYTEAFF.

V usage is TRBV20-1 and J usage is TRBJ2-7, with D possibly TRBD1 on 6 matching bases. Looked up from germline, CDR1 is DFQATT and CDR2 is SNEGSKA (reference sequence). V was trimmed by 6 bases and J by 2 bases, leaving 14 bases between them. This CDR3 comprises 13 residues. CDR3 bases: TGCAGTGCAATGGACAGTGGGACCTACGAGCAGTACTTC. Translating it yields CSAMDSGTYEQYF.

The CDR3 coding sequence is TGTGCCATCCCCGGAGGGACAGGGGTACTCAACTATGGCTACACCTTC. Translated, it gives CAIPGGTGVLNYGYTF. V usage is TRBV10-3 and J usage is TRBJ1-2; 10 nucleotides align to TRBD1. The CDR3 sequence is 16 residues long. CDR1 is ENHRY, CDR2 SYGVKD, per germline. Losses at the gene ends were 8 bases for V and 2 bases for J; bases not matched to a gene: 11.

CDR3 amino acids: CASSEGTGYYGYTF. The CDR3 DNA reads TGTGCCAGCAGTGAAGGGACAGGATACTATGGCTACACCTTC. The chain uses TRBV25-1 and TRBJ1-2; TRBD1 agrees at 8 bases. The CDR3 runs to 14 residues. CDR1 is MGHDK, CDR2 SYGVNS, per germline. Trimming removed 2 bases from V and 3 bases from J; junction bases left unmatched: 2.

The genes are TRBV6-5 and TRBJ2-1, with no clear D. Trimming stripped 0 bases from V and 2 bases from J, with 11 bases between. CDR1 is MNHEY and CDR2 is SVGAGI in the germline V gene. This CDR3 is built from 16 residues. The CDR3 DNA reads TGTGCCAGCAGTTACTCGACTTCCTTGGCCTACAATGAGCAGTTCTTC. Translated: CASSYSTSLAYNEQFF.

The table lists this clonotype with a few counts. This chain joins TRBV18 and TRBJ1-2, with TRBD1 as a possible D gene (6 bases). There are 15 residues in the CDR3. V lost 3 bases, J lost 2 bases, and 13 bases lay in between. Germline V gene lookup returns CDR1 KGHSH and CDR2 LQKENI. CDR3 bases: TGTGCCAGCTCACCCCCGGACAGTTACAACTATGGCTACACCTTC. This encodes CASSPPDSYNYGYTF.

This sequence joins TRBV12-3 or TRBV12-4 and TRBJ1-4; 7 bases match TRBD1. The CDR3 has 15 residues. Unmatched junction bases numbered 10, after V lost 6 bases and J lost 6 bases. The CDR3: CASRLTGPGDEKLFF. The CDR3 DNA is TGTGCCAGCAGGCTGACAGGGCCTGGGGATGAAAAACTGTTTTTT.

The sample holds many counts of this clonotype. The chain has TRBV20-1 and TRBJ2-5, with TRBD2 identical over 12 bases. CDR3 size: 17 residues. From germline, CDR1 is DFQATT and CDR2 SNEGSKA (reference sequence). The V segment lost 3 bases and the J segment 3 bases; nucleotides outside the gene matches: 11. As DNA, the CDR3 is TGCAGTGCTAGGTCCCCTGGGACTAGCGGGTTAAAAGAGACCCAGTACTTC. Its translation: CSARSPGTSGLKETQYF.

This clonotype was observed a few times. The genes are TRBV3-1 and TRBJ2-6; D is possibly TRBD1 or TRBD2 (5 bases each). The CDR3 runs 15 residues. With 3 bases removed from V and 2 bases from J, the gap between germline ends came to 8 bases. Germline V CDR1 and CDR2: LGHDT, YNNKEL (reference sequence). CDR3: CASSQVGAGANVLTF. CDR3 coding DNA: TGTGCCAGCAGCCAGGTGGGGGCTGGGGCCAACGTCCTGACTTTC.

In its sample, this clonotype was seen a few times. V and J are TRBV9 and TRBJ2-3; D gene unclear. V shed 4 bases and J shed 5 bases, with 8 bases lying between them. CDR3 length: 12 residues. Germline CDR1 SGDLS, CDR2 YYNGEE. CDR3 nucleotide sequence: TGTGCCAGCAGCCCAGAAGGAGATACGCAGTATTTT. Translating it yields CASSPEGDTQYF.

The chain joins TRBV29-1 to TRBJ2-1, with TRBD1 matching over 9 bases. Per the germline V gene, CDR1 is SQVTM and CDR2 is ANQGSEA. The trim removed 7 bases at V and 6 bases at J, leaving 4 bases unmatched. This CDR3 is built from 12 residues. The CDR3 DNA reads TGCAGCGGGGACAGGGTTCGCAATGAGCAGTTCTTC. This gives the protein CSGDRVRNEQFF.

This clonotype has just a few counts. The V gene is TRBV10-3, the J gene TRBJ2-3; TRBD2 matches at 8 bases. CDR1 and CDR2 (germline): ENHRY, SYGVKD. The J segment lost 2 bases and the V segment lost 8 bases, leaving 9 bases of the junction unmatched. The CDR3 runs 15 residues. The CDR3 nucleotides read TGTGCCATCTCCGGGGATAGCGGGGACACAGATACGCAGTATTTT. Encoded protein: CAISGDSGDTDTQYF.

CDR3 sequence (DNA): TGTGCCATCAGTGCTGGGACTAGCGGGGGGGCCGGTGGTGAGACCCAGTACTTC. Protein sequence: CAISAGTSGGAGGETQYF. The rearrangement uses TRBV10-3 and TRBJ2-5; 16 bases are a match to TRBD2. The CDR3 contains 18 residues. V lost 4 bases and J lost 5; bases outside the gene matches: 10. The germline gives CDR1 ENHRY, CDR2 SYGVKD.

This clonotype was observed a handful of times. This sequence joins TRBV9 and TRBJ2-1, with D perhaps TRBD1 (5 bases). Germline V gene lookup returns CDR1 SGDLS and CDR2 YYNGEE. Trimming removed 4 bases from V and 9 bases from J, with 11 bases in between. This CDR3 contains 12 residues. In DNA form, the CDR3 reads TGTGCCAGCAGCACCGAAAGGGGTGAGCAGTTCTTC. It yields the protein CASSTERGEQFF.

In this sample, this clonotype turned up a few times. This rearrangement joins TRBV20-1 to TRBJ2-3; D possibly corresponds to TRBD1 (5 bases). The germline V and J ends were trimmed by 4 bases and 7 bases, with 21 bases remaining between them. CDR1 DFQATT and CDR2 SNEGSKA come from the germline V gene (reference sequence). The CDR3 has 15 residues. CDR3 region: CSATRISAGRNTQYF. Written as DNA, the CDR3 is TGCAGTGCTACCCGGATCTCGGCAGGGCGTAATACGCAGTATTTT.

This clonotype was counted only a few times. The V gene is TRBV11-2, the J gene TRBJ2-1; the D gene could be TRBD1 or TRBD2 (6 bases each). CDR3 length: 16 amino acids. With 3 bases removed from V and 4 bases from J, the gap between germline ends came to 16 bases. Germline V lookup: CDR1 SGHAT, CDR2 FQNNGV. CDR3 protein: CASSFRGPEGYNEQFF. CDR3 in DNA: TGTGCCAGCAGCTTCCGGGGGCCCGAGGGGTACAATGAGCAGTTCTTC.

Turning to this clonotype: The junction departs from the called germline gene at one end, perhaps through a read error. V and J are TRBV5-8 and TRBJ2-7; D is unclear. The germline CDR1 and CDR2 sequences are SGHTS and YDEGEE. The CDR3 has 13 amino acids. The DNA for the CDR3 is TGTGCCTGCAGCTTAGAACAGACCTACGAGCAGTACTTC. Translation gives CACSLEQTYEQYF.

This chain links TRBV20-1 with TRBJ2-3; perhaps TRBD2 as D (6 bases). Germline-derived CDR1 and CDR2 are DFQATT and SNEGSKA (reference sequence). Trimming left V 7 bases short and J 1 base short, with 15 bases between. This CDR3 is 14 amino acids long. The CDR3 is CSVLTSGGTDTQYF. The DNA for the CDR3 is TGCAGTGTCCTTACGTCGGGGGGCACAGATACGCAGTATTTT.

In its sample, this clonotype was seen a few times. The rearrangement joins TRBV11-2 to TRBJ2-1, with unresolved D. The germline CDR1 and CDR2 sequences are SGHAT and FQNNGV. Trimming removed 10 bases from V and 8 bases from J, with 15 bases in between. The CDR3 is made up of 12 amino acids. This chain's CDR3 is CATAPARHEQFF. The CDR3 DNA sequence: TGTGCCACCGCGCCAGCGCGGCATGAGCAGTTCTTC.

CDR3 residues: CASSLEVWSWYNEQFF. CDR3 nucleotides: TGTGCCAGCAGCTTAGAGGTTTGGAGTTGGTACAATGAGCAGTTCTTC. The rearrangement joins TRBV7-2 to TRBJ2-1; D not resolved. Deletions cut 1 base from V and 4 bases from J, with 14 bases between. The length of the CDR3 is 16 residues. Germline CDR1 SGHTA, CDR2 FQGNSA. The variable domain in full, completed from reference TRBV7-2 and TRBJ2-1, reads GAGVSQSPSNKVTEKGKDVELRCDPISGHTALYWYRQSLGQGLEFLIYFQGNSAPDKSGLPSDRFSAERTGGSVSTLTIQRTQQEDSAVYLCASSLEVWSWYNEQFFGPGTRLTVL.

The rearrangement links TRBV11-2 to TRBJ2-1; TRBD2 matches at 8 bases. V lost 1 base, J lost 5 bases, and 7 bases stayed unmatched. The CDR3 runs to 16 residues. Germline CDR1 and CDR2: SGHAT and FQNNGV. CDR3 coding DNA: TGTGCCAGCAGCTTAGCGGGACTAGGTAGCCACAATGAGCAGTTCTTC. Its translation: CASSLAGLGSHNEQFF. Full variable domain (rest looked up from reference TRBV11-2 and TRBJ2-1): EAGVAQSPRYKIIEKRQSVAFWCNPISGHATLYWYQQILGQGPKLLIQFQNNGVVDDSQLPKDRFSAERLKGVDSTLKIQPAKLEDSAVYLCASSLAGLGSHNEQFFGPGTRLTVL.

Here the CDR3 reads CATNGRTGDYGYTF. CDR3 in DNA: TGTGCCACCAACGGCCGGACGGGGGACTATGGCTACACCTTC. This sequence joins TRBV15 and TRBJ1-2; D may be TRBD1 (5 bases). Germline-derived CDR1 and CDR2 are LNHNV and YYDKDF (reference sequence). V was clipped by 7 bases and J by 3 bases, with 15 bases between them. The CDR3 is 14 residues long.

The chain joins TRBV18 to TRBJ2-7, with a possible D match to TRBD2 (5 bases). Between the trimmed V and J ends, which lost 2 bases and 5 bases, there was a span of 10 bases. Germline V CDR1 and CDR2: KGHSH, LQKENI. The CDR3 sequence is 13 residues long. DNA for the CDR3: TGTGCCAGCTCACCAGAGACTAATGACGAGCAGTACTTC. The encoded protein is CASSPETNDEQYF.

The genes are TRBV6-1 and TRBJ2-1; 11 bases match TRBD2. This CDR3 comprises 13 residues. The germline gives CDR1 MNHNS, CDR2 SASEGT. Trimming took 4 bases from V and 9 from J; bases not matched to a gene: 2. The CDR3 protein is CASSGLAGGEQFF. CDR3 nucleotide sequence: TGTGCCAGCAGTGGTCTAGCGGGGGGTGAGCAGTTCTTC.

This chain joins TRBV3-1 and TRBJ1-5, with D unresolved. The germline V gene encodes CDR1 LGHDT and CDR2 YNNKEL (reference sequence). This CDR3 is 14 amino acids long. V lost 3 bases and J 9 bases, leaving 15 bases between the germline ends. CDR3 in amino acids: CASSHGRRTGPQHF. CDR3 DNA: TGTGCCAGCAGCCACGGTAGGCGGACCGGGCCCCAGCATTTT.

This rearrangement joins TRBV12-3 or TRBV12-4 to TRBJ1-5; 8 bases match TRBD1. With 1 base clipped from V and 7 bases from J, the junction kept 3 bases outside the gene matches. The CDR3 contains 14 residues. The DNA for the CDR3 is TGTGCCAGCAGTTTAGGCGCAGGGGGCCAGCCCCAGCATTTT. This sequence encodes CASSLGAGGQPQHF.